The 19 T cell receptor beta chains in this list originate from one sample, sequenced in a study of beta chain features in type 1 diabetes. Sequencing targeted expressed TCRB transcripts, as all isolated RNA had been reverse transcribed. The repertoire was sequenced with immunoSEQ multiplex PCR; TCRdb's copy has only in-frame clones and lacks some. The profile shows 810,000 or so clones, 17% of them singletons. Sequencing input: naive CD4+ T cells from blood. These receptors originate from a young woman in good health.

There are a few counts of this clone. The chain employs TRBV2 and TRBJ2-7; D tentatively fits TRBD1 or TRBD2 (5 bases each). The V gene's germline CDR1 is SNHLY and CDR2 FYNNEI. The CDR3 totals 19 residues. Between the trimmed V and J ends, which lost 1 base and 5 bases, there was a span of 27 bases. CDR3 DNA sequence: TGTGCCAGCAGTGAAGACTCCGGGACGAAATTTAGCAGGTTCCACGAGCAGTACTTC. Translating it yields CASSEDSGTKFSRFHEQYF.

The genes are TRBV14 and TRBJ2-1, with 7 bases matching TRBD2. CDR3 size: 14 residues. J lost 3 bases, V lost 6 bases, and 5 bases had no gene match. Looked up from germline, CDR1 is SGHDN and CDR2 is FVKESK. CDR3 nucleotides: TGTGCCAGCAGTGTCCGGGACTACTACAATGAGCAGTTCTTC. Its translation is CASSVRDYYNEQFF.

The chain has TRBV5-1 and TRBJ2-3; D is uncertain. The CDR3 runs 13 residues. The V end was cut by 0 bases, the J end by 3 bases, with 5 bases between. The V gene's germline CDR1 is SGHRS and CDR2 YFSETQ. CDR3 DNA: TGCGCCAGCAGCTTGGATGCAACAGATACGCAGTATTTT. It translates to CASSLDATDTQYF. Full variable domain (remainder filled in from reference TRBV5-1 and TRBJ2-3): KAGVTQTPRYLIKTRGQQVTLSCSPISGHRSVSWYQQTPGQGLQFLFEYFSETQRNKGNFPGRFSGRQFSNSRSEMNVSTLELGDSALYLCASSLDATDTQYFGPGTRLTVL.

The genes are TRBV5-1 and TRBJ1-1, with a possible D match to TRBD1 (6 bases). CDR3 length: 14 residues. V lost 6 bases and J lost 1, with 13 bases in between. Germline V lookup: CDR1 SGHRS, CDR2 YFSETQ. The CDR3 reads CASNQGTQNTEAFF. In DNA, the CDR3 is TGCGCCAGCAACCAGGGGACACAGAACACTGAAGCTTTCTTT.

This clone was seen only a few times. The V and J genes are TRBV23-1 and TRBJ2-5; D gene unclear. TRBV23-1 is reported as an ORF; its role is uncertain. The V gene lost 2 bases and the J gene lost 1 base, with 17 bases spanning the gap. This CDR3 is 17 amino acids long. The CDR3: CASSQNDPPGIQETQYF. The DNA for the CDR3 is TGCGCCAGCAGTCAAAACGATCCGCCCGGAATCCAAGAGACCCAGTACTTC.

This clone has only a few counts. The chain carries TRBV11-2 and TRBJ2-5, with D possibly TRBD2 on 6 matching bases. Germline V CDR1 and CDR2: SGHAT, FQNNGV. The CDR3 is made up of 14 amino acids. V lost 3 bases and J 4 bases, leaving 12 bases between the germline ends. The CDR3: CASSFGGKRETQYF. Here the CDR3 DNA reads TGTGCCAGCAGCTTCGGCGGGAAGAGAGAGACCCAGTACTTC.

V is TRBV7-9 and J is TRBJ1-2; TRBD1 matches at 12 bases. Germline V gene data show CDR1 as SEHNR and CDR2 as FQNEAQ (reference sequence). The length of the CDR3 is 17 residues. J was trimmed by 0 bases and V by 0 bases; bases with no gene match: 2. The CDR3 DNA reads TGTGCCAGCAGCTTAGCCGGGACAGGGGGCGCTAACTATGGCTACACCTTC. The encoded protein is CASSLAGTGGANYGYTF.

The chain carries TRBV27 and TRBJ1-2; no definite D call. Germline values: CDR1 MNHEY, CDR2 SMNVEV (reference sequence). The CDR3 spans 13 residues. V dropped 4 bases and J dropped 8 bases, with 14 bases sitting between them. CDR3 DNA sequence: TGTGCCAGCAGTTCAACAACAGAGAGGGGCTACACCTTC. The encoded protein is CASSSTTERGYTF.

This sequence joins TRBV4-2 and TRBJ2-7, with TRBD2 identical over 10 bases. V lost 4 bases, J lost 6 bases, and 9 bases stayed unmatched. The CDR3 is made up of 15 amino acids. CDR1 is LGHNA and CDR2 is YNFKEQ in the germline V gene. The CDR3 protein is CASSRLTSGTREQYF. The CDR3 region has the DNA TGTGCCAGCAGCCGGCTTACTAGCGGGACCCGCGAGCAGTACTTC.

The chain uses TRBV29-1 and TRBJ1-3; TRBD1 might be the D (5 bases). The CDR3 has 15 amino acids. Deletions cut 6 bases from V and 0 bases from J, with 15 bases between. Germline assignment: CDR1 SQVTM and CDR2 ANQGSEA. Here the CDR3 DNA reads TGCAGCGTCGATCGGGGGGGTAGCTCTGGAAACACCATATATTTT. Translation gives CSVDRGGSSGNTIYF. Using reference TRBV29-1 and TRBJ1-3 for the parts outside the CDR3, the full variable domain is SAVISQKPSRDICQRGTSLTIQCQVDSQVTMMFWYRQQPGQSLTLIATANQGSEATYESGFVIDKFPISRPNLTFSTLTVSNMSPEDSSIYLCSVDRGGSSGNTIYFGEGSWLTVV.

This clone appeared a few times. The chain carries TRBV7-9 and TRBJ1-1, with D uncertain. Germline CDR1 SEHNR, CDR2 FQNEAQ (reference sequence). The CDR3 sequence is 11 residues long. Trimming pared 8 bases from V and 10 bases from J, leaving 14 bases between. The CDR3 is CASSSIGRAFF. For the CDR3, the DNA is TGTGCCAGCTCAAGTATAGGGCGAGCTTTCTTT.

Points on this clone: Other DNA sequences of this sample code for an identical CDR3. The gene calls are TRBV9 and TRBJ2-5; tentative D call: TRBD2 (6 bases). Trimming took 2 bases from V and 1 from J, leaving 6 bases between them. This CDR3 region has 13 residues. Per the germline V gene, CDR1 is SGDLS and CDR2 is YYNGEE. CDR3 DNA sequence: TGTGCCAGCAGCGTGGGGGGCCAAGAGACCCAGTACTTC. This sequence encodes CASSVGGQETQYF. The whole variable domain, remainder taken from reference TRBV9 and TRBJ2-5, is DSGVTQTPKHLITATGQRVTLRCSPRSGDLSVYWYQQSLDQGLQFLIQYYNGEERAKGNILERFSAQQFPDLHSELNLSSLELGDSALYFCASSVGGQETQYFGPGTRLLVL.

This clone was found a few times. V gene TRBV6-5 combines with J gene TRBJ2-2; 7 bases are a match to TRBD1. The V segment lost 9 bases and the J segment 1 base; nucleotides outside the gene matches: 5. The CDR3 is made up of 14 amino acids. Germline CDR1 reads MNHEY; CDR2 reads SVGAGI. In DNA form, the CDR3 reads TGTGCCAGTCAAGGGGGCCTGAACACCGGGGAGCTGTTTTTT. Translated, it gives CASQGGLNTGELFF.

J is TRBJ1-4 and V is TRBV10-3; 7 nucleotides agree with TRBD1. The V and J ends lost 10 bases and 6 bases, in that order; junction bases with no gene match: 11. Germline lookup yields CDR1 ENHRY and CDR2 SYGVKD. The length of the CDR3 is 14 residues. For the CDR3, the DNA is TGTGCCACGGTGGGACAGCTGAACGATGAAAAACTGTTTTTT. Amino acid sequence: CATVGQLNDEKLFF.

This clone appeared a few times. The chain couples TRBV7-9 to TRBJ2-3, with TRBD2 matching 9 bases. This CDR3 spans 15 amino acids. CDR1 and CDR2 from the germline V gene are SEHNR and FQNEAQ (reference sequence). V gave up 5 bases and J gave up 0 bases; unmatched junction bases: 3. The CDR3 DNA sequence: TGTGCCAGCAGCCGCGGACTAGCGAGCACAGATACGCAGTATTTT. Translating gives CASSRGLASTDTQYF.

This clone has just a few counts. The chain employs TRBV28 and TRBJ1-2, with a tentative D call TRBD1 (6 bases). Between the trimmed V and J ends, which lost 5 bases and 4 bases, there was a span of 8 bases. The CDR3 totals 12 residues. CDR1 MDHEN and CDR2 SYDVKM come from the germline V gene. CDR3 amino acids: CASSQDSYGYTF. CDR3 nucleotide sequence: TGTGCCAGCAGTCAGGACAGCTATGGCTACACCTTC.

The table lists this clone with a few counts. This sample includes further DNA sequences coding for the same CDR3. The gene calls are TRBV18 and TRBJ2-1, with 8 bases aligning to TRBD2. The germline V gene has CDR1 KGHSH and CDR2 LQKENI. The CDR3 spans 15 residues. Trimming at V came to 6 bases and at J to 1 base, leaving 5 bases not matched to a gene. The CDR3 is CASSPTSGSYNEQFF. The CDR3 DNA is TGTGCCAGCTCGCCCACTAGCGGTTCCTACAATGAGCAGTTCTTC. The variable domain in full, completed from reference TRBV18 and TRBJ2-1, reads NAGVMQNPRHLVRRRGQEARLRCSPMKGHSHVYWYRQLPEEGLKFMVYLQKENIIDESGMPKERFSAEFPKEGPSILRIQQVVRGDSAAYFCASSPTSGSYNEQFFGPGTRLTVL.

The chain combines TRBV4-2 with TRBJ2-7; D perhaps matches TRBD2 (5 bases). V was trimmed by 0 bases and J by 5 bases, leaving 11 bases between them. Looked up from germline, CDR1 is LGHNA and CDR2 is YNFKEQ. The length of the CDR3 is 14 residues. The CDR3 region is CASSQEASSDEQYF. Here the CDR3 DNA reads TGTGCCAGCAGCCAAGAGGCTAGCAGCGACGAGCAGTACTTC.

This clone turned up a few times. This chain connects TRBV25-1 to TRBJ2-1, with D hard to call. V was trimmed by 0 bases and J by 2 bases, leaving 2 bases between them. Germline loops: CDR1 MGHDK, CDR2 SYGVNS. The CDR3 runs to 13 residues. The CDR3 region has the DNA TGTGCCAGCAGTGAATACACCTACAATGAGCAGTTCTTC. Its protein product is CASSEYTYNEQFF.